These T cell receptor beta chains were read from a single sample in a study of cytomegalovirus exposure and HLA in healthy donors. The assay was immunoSEQ multiplex PCR, and TCRdb's table has in-frame clones only and misses some. Of under 200,000 clones detected, around three quarters appear once; the ten largest clones hold approximately 0.7%. The sequenced material came from PBMCs. The receptors originated from a woman in her forties in good health and CMV-seronegative. The CDR3 runs from the conserved cysteine through the conserved F or W. A D gene is named only where the DNA matches it firmly. Only some rows state a clone size, as once, few, many or a class for expanded clones.

D gene: TRBD1; CDR3 length: 14; J gene: TRBJ1-1; V gene: TRBV5-1; clone size: -; CDR3 DNA: TGCGCCAGCACCCCGACAGGGACGAACACTGAAGCTTTCTTT; CDR3 protein: CASTPTGTNTEAFF
D gene: -; CDR3 length: 12; J gene: TRBJ1-2; V gene: TRBV6-1; clone size: -; CDR3 DNA: TGTGCCAGCAGTGAAGCATTGAGTGGCTACACCTTC; CDR3 protein: CASSEALSGYTF
D gene: -; CDR3 length: 14; J gene: TRBJ1-1; V gene: TRBV5-4; clone size: -; CDR3 DNA: TGTGCCAGCAGTCGAAGGGGGGGGGACACTGAAGCTTTCTTT; CDR3 protein: CASSRRGGDTEAFF
D gene: -; CDR3 length: 15; J gene: TRBJ1-1; V gene: TRBV5-1; clone size: few; CDR3 DNA: TGCGCCAGCAGCTCTAGTTGGGGGCTGAACACTGAAGCTTTCTTT; CDR3 protein: CASSSSWGLNTEAFF
D gene: -; CDR3 length: 12; J gene: TRBJ1-1; V gene: TRBV6-5; clone size: once; CDR3 DNA: TGTGCCAGCAGTTACTCGAGCACTGAAGCTTTCTTT; CDR3 protein: CASSYSSTEAFF
D gene: -; CDR3 length: 16; J gene: TRBJ2-5; V gene: TRBV5-6; clone size: -; CDR3 DNA: TGTGCCAGCAGCCCTGTGTTTTCAGGGGCCGCGGAGACCCAGTACTTC; CDR3 protein: CASSPVFSGAAETQYF
D gene: TRBD2; CDR3 length: 15; J gene: TRBJ2-1; V gene: TRBV18; clone size: -; CDR3 DNA: TGTGCCAGCTCACCGCTAGCGGGAGCCCCCAATGAGCAGTTCTTC; CDR3 protein: CASSPLAGAPNEQFF
D gene: -; CDR3 length: 15; J gene: TRBJ1-3; V gene: TRBV5-8; clone size: -; CDR3 DNA: TGTGCCAGCAGCTTGCTAGTACAGGCTGGAAACACCATATATTTT; CDR3 protein: CASSLLVQAGNTIYF
D gene: -; CDR3 length: 15; J gene: TRBJ1-2; V gene: TRBV4-1; clone size: -; CDR3 DNA: TGCGCCAGCAGCCTAAGGCAGGGAGGTAACTATGGCTACACCTTC; CDR3 protein: CASSLRQGGNYGYTF
D gene: TRBD1; CDR3 length: 16; J gene: TRBJ2-7; V gene: TRBV5-5; clone size: -; CDR3 DNA: TGTGCCAGCAGCTTCATGGCTGGACAGGGAGTCTACGAGCAGTACTTC; CDR3 protein: CASSFMAGQGVYEQYF
D gene: TRBD2; CDR3 length: 13; J gene: TRBJ2-1; V gene: TRBV6-6; clone size: -; CDR3 DNA: TGTGCCAGCAGATTGACTAGCGGGACTGAGCAGTTCTTC; CDR3 protein: CASRLTSGTEQFF
D gene: TRBD2; CDR3 length: 13; J gene: TRBJ2-1; V gene: TRBV4-3; clone size: -; CDR3 DNA: TGCGCCAGCAGCCCCAGCGGGAGGGATGAGCAGTTCTTC; CDR3 protein: CASSPSGRDEQFF
D gene: -; CDR3 length: 16; J gene: TRBJ1-4; V gene: TRBV5-1; clone size: few; CDR3 DNA: TGCGCCAGTTCCCGCAGCGAACTTAGTTCTAATGAAAAACTGTTTTTT; CDR3 protein: CASSRSELSSNEKLFF
D gene: TRBD1; CDR3 length: 13; J gene: TRBJ1-1; V gene: TRBV29-1; clone size: once; CDR3 DNA: TGCAGCGCCCGGACAGGGTTTAACACTGAAGCTTTCTTT; CDR3 protein: CSARTGFNTEAFF
D gene: -; CDR3 length: 15; J gene: TRBJ2-1; V gene: TRBV7-2; clone size: -; CDR3 DNA: TGTGCCAGCAGCTTAGAGCGTTTCGTTTACAATGAGCAGTTCTTC; CDR3 protein: CASSLERFVYNEQFF
D gene: -; CDR3 length: 16; J gene: TRBJ1-2; V gene: TRBV27; clone size: -; CDR3 DNA: TGTGCCAGCGTTAAAGCCGGGGGAAGGGCTAACTATGGCTACACCTTC; CDR3 protein: CASVKAGGRANYGYTF
D gene: TRBD1; CDR3 length: 16; J gene: TRBJ1-1; V gene: TRBV28; clone size: -; CDR3 DNA: TGTGCCAGCAGTCCTTCCACCAGGGGGACAAACACTGAAGCTTTCTTT; CDR3 protein: CASSPSTRGTNTEAFF
D gene: TRBD1; CDR3 length: 17; J gene: TRBJ1-4; V gene: TRBV7-8; clone size: few; CDR3 DNA: TGTGCCAGCAAGTCGGGACAGCCTAGGAGGTGGGATGAAAAACTGTTTTTT; CDR3 protein: CASKSGQPRRWDEKLFF
D gene: TRBD2; CDR3 length: 16; J gene: TRBJ2-3; V gene: TRBV6-1; clone size: -; CDR3 DNA: TGTGCCAGCAGTGCCACTAGCGGGGGGTTCACAGATACGCAGTATTTT; CDR3 protein: CASSATSGGFTDTQYF
D gene: -; CDR3 length: 14; J gene: TRBJ1-6; V gene: TRBV18; clone size: -; CDR3 DNA: TGTGCCAGCTCACCTAAACCCTCGGGACACTTTTACAACTTT; CDR3 protein: CASSPKPSGHFYNF
D gene: -; CDR3 length: 15; J gene: TRBJ1-1; V gene: TRBV7-2; clone size: -; CDR3 DNA: TGTGCCAGCAGCTTAGGGGGGACAACCAACACTGAAGCTTTCTTT; CDR3 protein: CASSLGGTTNTEAFF
D gene: -; CDR3 length: 11; J gene: TRBJ1-2; V gene: TRBV20-1; clone size: -; CDR3 DNA: TGCAGTGTAGAGGTCAGCTATGGCTACACCTTC; CDR3 protein: CSVEVSYGYTF
D gene: TRBD1; CDR3 length: 14; J gene: TRBJ1-5; V gene: TRBV19; clone size: -; CDR3 DNA: TGTGCCACCCGGGACAGGGTGAGGAGCCAGCCCCAGCATTTT; CDR3 protein: CATRDRVRSQPQHF
D gene: TRBD1; CDR3 length: 12; J gene: TRBJ2-5; V gene: TRBV7-2; clone size: -; CDR3 DNA: TGTGCCAGCAGCGACAGGGGGGAGACCCAGTACTTC; CDR3 protein: CASSDRGETQYF
D gene: TRBD2; CDR3 length: 15; J gene: TRBJ2-5; V gene: TRBV6-5; clone size: -; CDR3 DNA: TGTGCCAGCAGTCAGACGGGGGGGGTCGCAGAGACCCAGTACTTC; CDR3 protein: CASSQTGGVAETQYF
D gene: TRBD1; CDR3 length: 13; J gene: TRBJ1-2; V gene: TRBV4-1; clone size: -; CDR3 DNA: TGCGCCAGCAGCCAAGGGACAGGGGATGGCTACACCTTC; CDR3 protein: CASSQGTGDGYTF
D gene: -; CDR3 length: 14; J gene: TRBJ1-4; V gene: TRBV7-9; clone size: -; CDR3 DNA: TGTTCCAGCAGCCCCCGCCCAGGAGGTGAAAAACTGTTTTTT; CDR3 protein: CSSSPRPGGEKLFF
D gene: -; CDR3 length: 16; J gene: TRBJ2-2; V gene: TRBV10-3; clone size: -; CDR3 DNA: TGTGCCATCAGTGAGAATAGCGCCGCGAACACCGGGGAGCTGTTTTTT; CDR3 protein: CAISENSAANTGELFF
D gene: TRBD1; CDR3 length: 19; J gene: TRBJ2-2; V gene: TRBV4-2; clone size: -; CDR3 DNA: TGTGCCAGCAGCCCGCAGCCCCAGGGGGTGTTCGCGAACACCGGGGAGCTGTTTTTT; CDR3 protein: CASSPQPQGVFANTGELFF
D gene: -; CDR3 length: 15; J gene: TRBJ1-1; V gene: TRBV6-1; clone size: few; CDR3 DNA: TGTGCCAGCAGTGAACAGGGGAGAGGGAACACTGAAGCTTTCTTT; CDR3 protein: CASSEQGRGNTEAFF
D gene: -; CDR3 length: 18; J gene: TRBJ2-6; V gene: TRBV9; clone size: -; CDR3 DNA: TGTGCCAGCAGCGTACTAGCGCGGGGGCTCTCTGGGGCCAACGTCCTGACTTTC; CDR3 protein: CASSVLARGLSGANVLTF
D gene: TRBD1; CDR3 length: 16; J gene: TRBJ1-5; V gene: TRBV6-1; clone size: -; CDR3 DNA: TGTGCCAGCAGTGTTGACAGGGGGCACGGCAATCAGCCCCAGCATTTT; CDR3 protein: CASSVDRGHGNQPQHF
D gene: -; CDR3 length: 13; J gene: TRBJ1-1; V gene: TRBV29-1; clone size: -; CDR3 DNA: TGCAGCGTTGAACGTCAGGGAAACACTGAAGCTTTCTTT; CDR3 protein: CSVERQGNTEAFF
D gene: -; CDR3 length: 14; J gene: TRBJ2-7; V gene: TRBV5-1; clone size: few; CDR3 DNA: TGCGCCAGCAGCCTCAACAGTGGGCCTTACGAGCAGTACTTC; CDR3 protein: CASSLNSGPYEQYF
D gene: -; CDR3 length: 15; J gene: TRBJ1-1; V gene: TRBV27; clone size: -; CDR3 DNA: TGTGCCAGCAGTTTGCTGCTAGGGGGGGTCACTGAAGCTTTCTTT; CDR3 protein: CASSLLLGGVTEAFF
D gene: -; CDR3 length: 13; J gene: TRBJ2-7; V gene: TRBV7-9; clone size: -; CDR3 DNA: TGTGCCAGCAGCTTAGCATCCACCTACGAGCAGTACTTC; CDR3 protein: CASSLASTYEQYF
D gene: TRBD1; CDR3 length: 16; J gene: TRBJ2-5; V gene: TRBV15; clone size: -; CDR3 DNA: TGTGCCACCAGCACCTGGGACAGGGGGCTCCCAGAGACCCAGTACTTC; CDR3 protein: CATSTWDRGLPETQYF
D gene: -; CDR3 length: 10; J gene: TRBJ2-1; V gene: TRBV20-1; clone size: -; CDR3 DNA: TGCAGTGCCTTCTACAATGAGCAGTTCTTC; CDR3 protein: CSAFYNEQFF
D gene: TRBD1; CDR3 length: 15; J gene: TRBJ2-7; V gene: TRBV11-2; clone size: once; CDR3 DNA: TGTGCCAGCAGCCTTTGGACAGGGAAGGAACACGAGCAGTACTTC; CDR3 protein: CASSLWTGKEHEQYF
D gene: TRBD2; CDR3 length: 14; J gene: TRBJ2-7; V gene: TRBV5-6; clone size: -; CDR3 DNA: TGTGCCAGCAGCGCCCCTAGCGGGGTCTACGAGCAGTACTTC; CDR3 protein: CASSAPSGVYEQYF
D gene: TRBD2; CDR3 length: 16; J gene: TRBJ2-3; V gene: TRBV5-6; clone size: -; CDR3 DNA: TGTGCCAGCAGCCCCACCCGACTAGCGAGCACAGATACGCAGTATTTT; CDR3 protein: CASSPTRLASTDTQYF
D gene: -; CDR3 length: 13; J gene: TRBJ1-1; V gene: TRBV2; clone size: -; CDR3 DNA: TGTGCCAGCAGTGTGTACATGAACACTGAAGCTTTCTTT; CDR3 protein: CASSVYMNTEAFF
D gene: TRBD1; CDR3 length: 14; J gene: TRBJ2-7; V gene: TRBV29-1; clone size: few; CDR3 DNA: TGCAGCGTCTTACAGGGACAGGGGATATACGAGCAGTACTTC; CDR3 protein: CSVLQGQGIYEQYF
D gene: -; CDR3 length: 13; J gene: TRBJ1-5; V gene: TRBV2; clone size: -; CDR3 DNA: TGTGCCAGCAGACCGGGACAACCGGAGCCCCAGCATTTT; CDR3 protein: CASRPGQPEPQHF
D gene: TRBD1; CDR3 length: 14; J gene: TRBJ2-7; V gene: TRBV11-3; clone size: -; CDR3 DNA: TGTGCCAGCAGCTTAGGGACAGGTTCCTACGAGCAGTACTTC; CDR3 protein: CASSLGTGSYEQYF
D gene: -; CDR3 length: 15; J gene: TRBJ1-5; V gene: TRBV27; clone size: -; CDR3 DNA: TGTGCCAGCAGTTTATCGAGCGGGGGTGGTCAGCCCCAGCATTTT; CDR3 protein: CASSLSSGGGQPQHF
D gene: -; CDR3 length: 12; J gene: TRBJ1-5; V gene: TRBV28; clone size: -; CDR3 DNA: TGTGCCAGCAGTTTGGCAGGGAAGCCCCAGCATTTT; CDR3 protein: CASSLAGKPQHF
D gene: TRBD2; CDR3 length: 16; J gene: TRBJ2-3; V gene: TRBV5-4; clone size: -; CDR3 DNA: TGTGCCAGCAGCTTCGAGGCGGGGGGGCCAAGAGATACGCAGTATTTT; CDR3 protein: CASSFEAGGPRDTQYF
D gene: TRBD1; CDR3 length: 15; J gene: TRBJ1-4; V gene: TRBV10-1; clone size: -; CDR3 DNA: TGCGCCAGCAGTGAGTCGACAGGGGGGCATGAAAAACTGTTTTTT; CDR3 protein: CASSESTGGHEKLFF